What follows are 20 T cell receptor beta chains derived from one specimen sequenced in a study of regulatory T cells in long-lasting Graves disease. Building of the TCR beta libraries involved iRepertoire HTBI primers and Arm-PCR of CDR3 regions. TCRdb ran MiXCR on the multiplex PCR reads and lists one entry per CDR3 protein. Here the sample spans a few hundred thousand distinct CDR3 sequences, 14% being singletons. Time point defined: newly diagnosed GD, antithyroid drugs for less than 3 months. The TCR library was made from RNA that had been extracted from PBMCs in TRIzol. The same data also contributed to another study, on T cells in Graves' hyperthyroidism and ophthalmopathy.

This sample comprised peripheral blood mononuclear cells (PBMCs), obtained at new diagnosis, from a patient treated with antithyroid drugs. All receptors come from a woman aged 45-65 years with Graves disease.

There are a few counts of this clonotype. The chain has TRBV7-9 and TRBJ1-1, with no clear D. Per the germline V gene, CDR1 is SEHNR and CDR2 is FQNEAQ (reference sequence). CDR3 length: 14 residues. V was cut by 5 bases and J by 7 bases, with 17 bases left in between. The DNA for the CDR3 is TGTGCCAGCAGCGCCAGCGGGGTAGGCATTGAAGCTTTCTTT. Amino acids: CASSASGVGIEAFF.

This clonotype came up a few times. V and J are TRBV5-1 and TRBJ1-3; D is ambiguous. V lost 2 bases, J lost 0 bases, and 12 bases lay in between. Germline lookup yields CDR1 SGHRS and CDR2 YFSETQ. The CDR3 consists of 16 residues. The CDR3: CASSFLAPDSGNTIYF. The DNA for the CDR3 is TGCGCCAGCAGCTTCCTGGCCCCCGACTCTGGAAACACCATATATTTT.

J is TRBJ2-7 and V is TRBV30, with 11 bases that match TRBD2. CDR3 length: 14 residues. Germline lookup yields CDR1 GTSNPN and CDR2 SVGIG (reference sequence). The V segment lost 2 bases and the J segment 3 bases; nucleotides outside the gene matches: 3. CDR3 nucleotide sequence: TGTGCCTGGAGTCCGACTAGCGGGATCTACGAGCAGTACTTC. Translating it yields CAWSPTSGIYEQYF.

This clonotype has ten or more counts. The rearrangement joins TRBV20-1 to TRBJ2-7; 8 bases line up with TRBD2. J gave up 0 bases and V 3 bases, and 7 bases lay outside the gene matches. The germline gives CDR1 DFQATT, CDR2 SNEGSKA (reference sequence). The CDR3 runs to 15 residues. The chain's CDR3 is CSASGGGSYSYEQYF. The DNA for the CDR3 is TGCAGTGCTAGCGGGGGGGGCTCCTACTCCTACGAGCAGTACTTC.

The gene calls are TRBV18 and TRBJ1-4; D might be TRBD1 (6 bases). This CDR3 has 16 residues. The V and J ends lost 6 bases and 2 bases respectively, with 16 bases between them. In germline, CDR1 is KGHSH, CDR2 LQKENI. The CDR3 DNA reads TGTGCCAGCTCTCCTGAAGGAAGGGGGACTAATGAAAAACTGTTTTTT. Its protein product is CASSPEGRGTNEKLFF. Based on the CDR3 plus reference TRBV18 and TRBJ1-4, the full variable domain is NAGVMQNPRHLVRRRGQEARLRCSPMKGHSHVYWYRQLPEEGLKFMVYLQKENIIDESGMPKERFSAEFPKEGPSILRIQQVVRGDSAAYFCASSPEGRGTNEKLFFGSGTQLSVL.

In this sample, this clonotype turned up many times. This sequence joins TRBV24-1 and TRBJ2-7; no clear D. V lost 0 bases, J lost 7 bases, and 12 bases lay in between. Germline lookup yields CDR1 KGHDR and CDR2 SFDVKD. The CDR3 covers 14 residues. The CDR3 is CATSDLGSKGEQYF. The CDR3 nucleotides are TGTGCCACCAGTGATTTGGGGTCGAAAGGGGAGCAGTACTTC.

This clonotype was seen repeatedly, ten times or more. The chain uses TRBV10-3 and TRBJ2-7; 7 bases agree with TRBD2. V shed 2 bases and J 0 bases; nucleotides not matched to a gene: 1. Germline CDR1 ENHRY, CDR2 SYGVKD. The CDR3 contains 14 residues. The CDR3 nucleotides read TGTGCCATCAGTGAGGGCGGGAGCTCCTACGAGCAGTACTTC. It codes for CAISEGGSSYEQYF.

This clonotype was detected many times. The rearrangement joins TRBV27 to TRBJ2-7, with a tentative D call TRBD1 (6 bases). V lost 4 bases to trimming and J lost 1 base, with 17 bases between them. The CDR3 is 16 amino acids. Per the germline V gene, CDR1 is MNHEY and CDR2 is SMNVEV (reference sequence). The CDR3 bases are TGTGCCAGCAGTTCCCAAGGGGACAAGGTGTCCTACGAGCAGTACTTC. Its translation is CASSSQGDKVSYEQYF.

This clonotype was seen more than once but under ten times. The chain links TRBV6-1 to TRBJ2-7; TRBD1 aligns across 7 bases. This CDR3 contains 15 residues. V lost 3 bases, J lost 2 bases, and 7 bases stayed unmatched. In germline, CDR1 is MNHNS, CDR2 SASEGT. CDR3 coding DNA: TGTGCCAGCAGTGAGAACCGGGACAGCCCCTACGAGCAGTACTTC. Its protein is CASSENRDSPYEQYF.

The chain employs TRBV5-1 and TRBJ2-3; 8 bases are a match to TRBD1. After removal of 2 bases from V and 4 bases from J, the junction contained 6 bases not matched to a gene. CDR3 length: 15 amino acids. CDR1 and CDR2 (germline): SGHRS, YFSETQ. The CDR3 is CASSLPGGESDTQYF. CDR3 nucleotides: TGCGCCAGCAGCTTACCAGGGGGCGAGTCAGATACGCAGTATTTT. Drawing the rest from reference TRBV5-1 and TRBJ2-3, the complete variable domain is KAGVTQTPRYLIKTRGQQVTLSCSPISGHRSVSWYQQTPGQGLQFLFEYFSETQRNKGNFPGRFSGRQFSNSRSEMNVSTLELGDSALYLCASSLPGGESDTQYFGPGTRLTVL.

This clonotype showed up just a few times. This CDR3 reads CASQGQGGTGELFF. CDR3 in DNA: TGTGCCAGCCAAGGACAGGGAGGCACCGGGGAGCTGTTTTTT. J is TRBJ2-2 and V is TRBV18, with 8 nucleotides matching TRBD1. Per the germline V gene, CDR1 is KGHSH and CDR2 is LQKENI. The CDR3 covers 14 residues. Trimming cost V 8 bases and J 4 bases; bases outside gene matches: 6.

The V gene is TRBV29-1, the J gene TRBJ2-4; D tentatively fits TRBD1 or TRBD2 (6 bases each). CDR3 length: 12 amino acids. CDR1 and CDR2 from the germline V gene are SQVTM and ANQGSEA. The V gene lost 4 bases and the J gene lost 10 bases, with 14 bases spanning the gap. DNA of the CDR3: TGCAGCGTTGGATACAGGGAGGCAATTCAGTACTTC. As protein: CSVGYREAIQYF.

This clonotype was observed at least ten times. The V and J genes are TRBV12-3 or TRBV12-4 and TRBJ2-1; 13 nucleotides align to TRBD2. The CDR3 extends over 17 amino acids. Trimming took 6 bases from V and 0 from J; bases not matched to a gene: 5. This CDR3 is CASRFGTSGNSYNEQFF. CDR3 sequence (DNA): TGTGCCAGCAGATTTGGGACTAGCGGGAACTCCTACAATGAGCAGTTCTTC.

This clonotype was counted ten times or more. CDR3 nucleotide sequence: TGTGCCAGCAGTCAGGGCACACAAGAGACCCAGTACTTC. Its protein product is CASSQGTQETQYF. J is TRBJ2-5 and V is TRBV7-7; D perhaps matches TRBD1 (5 bases). CDR3 size: 13 residues. Germline V gene lookup returns CDR1 SSHAT and CDR2 FNYEAQ (reference sequence). The V and J ends lost 6 bases and 2 bases respectively, with 10 bases between them.

This clonotype was observed at least ten times. The V and J genes are TRBV7-3 and TRBJ2-5; 9 nucleotides agree with TRBD1. CDR1 and CDR2 from the germline V gene are SGHTA and FQGTGA. This CDR3 comprises 15 residues. After removal of 2 bases from V and 5 bases from J, the junction contained 6 bases not matched to a gene. The CDR3 sequence is CASSLDRGRGETQYF. Here the CDR3 DNA reads TGTGCCAGCAGCTTAGACAGGGGGAGAGGCGAGACCCAGTACTTC.

This chain links TRBV29-1 with TRBJ2-7, with a tentative D call TRBD1 (5 bases). This CDR3 spans 13 amino acids. CDR1 and CDR2 from the germline V gene are SQVTM and ANQGSEA. V lost 5 bases to trimming and J lost 1 base, with 12 bases between them. This CDR3 is CSVTDSPSYEQYF. The DNA of the CDR3 is TGCAGCGTTACTGACAGCCCATCCTACGAGCAGTACTTC.

This clonotype has a handful of counts. CDR3 DNA sequence: TGTGCCAGCAGTTTTCTTGTTAGCCTGCATGGCAATCAGCCCCAGCATTTT. Translated: CASSFLVSLHGNQPQHF. The genes are TRBV28 and TRBJ1-5; D remains unclear. The V gene's germline CDR1 is MDHEN and CDR2 SYDVKM. The ends were cut back, 3 bases at V and 2 bases at J, with 17 bases in the middle. This CDR3 is built from 17 residues.

This clonotype has just a few counts. The V gene is TRBV19, the J gene TRBJ2-1; 7 bases are shared with TRBD1. V trimming: 4 bases; J trimming: 0 bases; junction bases outside the gene matches: 3. CDR1 and CDR2 (germline): LNHDA, SQIVND (reference sequence). This CDR3 is 15 amino acids long. The CDR3 coding sequence is TGTGCCAGTAGTAGAGGGGGCACCTCCTACAATGAGCAGTTCTTC. It translates to CASSRGGTSYNEQFF. The whole variable domain, filled in from reference TRBV19 and TRBJ2-1, reads DGGITQSPKYLFRKEGQNVTLSCEQNLNHDAMYWYRQDPGQGLRLIYYSQIVNDFQKGDIAEGYSVSREKKESFPLTVTSAQKNPTAFYLCASSRGGTSYNEQFFGPGTRLTVL.

Details on this clonotype: A much larger clone sits a single nucleotide away, making a read error possible. This chain connects TRBV20-1 to TRBJ2-3; TRBD1 agrees at 9 bases. V dropped 5 bases and J dropped 5; count of bases not matched to a gene: 14. The length of the CDR3 is 16 residues. Germline CDR1 is DFQATT and CDR2 is SNEGSKA (reference sequence). The CDR3 loop reads CSAPGTGTWEQDTQYF. CDR3 nucleotide sequence: TGCAGTGCTCCCGGGACAGGGACGTGGGAGCAAGATACGCAGTATTTT.

This clonotype turned up a few times. The chain couples TRBV9 to TRBJ2-3; no clear D gene. Germline values: CDR1 SGDLS, CDR2 YYNGEE. CDR3 size: 17 residues. Trimming left V 3 bases short and J 4 bases short, with 21 bases between. CDR3 in DNA: TGTGCCAGCAGCGGTAGTCGGCAGGAAGCACCTCCAGATACGCAGTATTTT. This sequence encodes CASSGSRQEAPPDTQYF.